Below, 18 T cell receptor beta chains from the same sample are listed, as sequenced in a study of vaccination and CD4 T cells after COVID-19. Cultured CD4+ T cell DNA was sequenced using the Oncomine TCR Beta short-read assay. TCRdb reprocessed the PCR reads with MiXCR, giving one entry per CDR3 protein. The repertoire includes about 12,000 distinct CDR3 sequences, 60% of them detected once, and roughly 22% sits in the top ten. Specified treatment: 10-day PBMC culture with coronavirus spike peptide pools or control peptides (ViraFEST assay). For these receptors, no antigen is known. The sequenced material came from CD4+ T cells from blood, cultured in vitro. The receptors derive from a human donor who had recovered from COVID-19.

The chain combines TRBV29-1 with TRBJ1-5; D is perhaps TRBD1 (6 bases). The V gene's germline CDR1 is SQVTM and CDR2 ANQGSEA. Trimming left V 6 bases short and J 8 bases short, with 23 bases between. CDR3 size: 15 residues. CDR3 loop: CSVKTGSEAGEPQHF. The CDR3 region has the DNA TGCAGCGTGAAAACAGGGTCGGAGGCTGGGGAGCCCCAGCATTTT.

This chain connects TRBV25-1 to TRBJ1-2; D gene unclear. This CDR3 has 15 residues. Between the trimmed V and J ends, which lost 6 bases and 1 base, there was a span of 15 bases. Looked up from germline, CDR1 is MGHDK and CDR2 is SYGVNS. The CDR3 protein is CASRDSEVLNYGYTF. The CDR3 bases are TGTGCCAGCAGGGACTCCGAGGTCCTTAACTATGGCTACACCTTC.

This chain connects TRBV20-1 to TRBJ1-1; possibly TRBD1 for D (5 bases). CDR3 length equals 13 residues. CDR1 DFQATT and CDR2 SNEGSKA come from the germline V gene (reference sequence). The V end was cut by 1 base, the J end by 0 bases, with 6 bases between. The CDR3 nucleotides read TGCAGTGCTAGAGTGACAGTGAACACTGAAGCTTTCTTT. Amino acids: CSARVTVNTEAFF.

The V call is TRBV19, the J call TRBJ1-2; 7 nucleotides agree with TRBD1. Looked up from germline, CDR1 is LNHDA and CDR2 is SQIVND (reference sequence). V dropped 5 bases and J dropped 8; count of bases not matched to a gene: 20. CDR3 length: 17 amino acids. The CDR3 nucleotides read TGTGCCAGTAGTGGGTCCGGGACAGAATTATCCTCCGGGGGCTACACCTTC. Its translation is CASSGSGTELSSGGYTF.

This clonotype was detected only once. The V call is TRBV6-5, the J call TRBJ2-7; D possibly corresponds to TRBD1 (6 bases). V was clipped by 4 bases and J by 4 bases, with 11 bases between them. The CDR3 is made up of 13 amino acids. CDR1 and CDR2 (germline): MNHEY, SVGAGI. The CDR3 DNA reads TGTGCCAGCAGTTTGGGACAAAGTTACGAGCAGTACTTC. Translating gives CASSLGQSYEQYF.

In this sample, this clonotype turned up a few times. The chain is built from TRBV5-1 and TRBJ2-2; 16 nucleotides line up with TRBD2. The CDR3 sequence is 17 residues long. The V gene end was trimmed by 4 bases and the J gene end by 7 bases; junction bases not matched to a gene: 7. Germline CDR1 and CDR2: SGHRS and YFSETQ. The CDR3 DNA follows: TGCGCCAGCAGCCCGGGACTAGCGGGAGGGAAGATCGGGGAGCTGTTTTTT. Its protein is CASSPGLAGGKIGELFF.

This sequence joins TRBV19 and TRBJ1-5; D possibly corresponds to TRBD1 (5 bases). The CDR3 runs 16 residues. V was pared by 5 bases and J by 2 bases, with 16 bases between. Germline V gene sequence: CDR1 LNHDA, CDR2 SQIVND (reference sequence). CDR3 in DNA: TGTGCCAGTAGTTTGAGGGCGCGAGGGGGCAATCAGCCCCAGCATTTT. Translating gives CASSLRARGGNQPQHF.

The chain employs TRBV30 and TRBJ1-1; TRBD1 might be the D (6 bases). Per the germline V gene, CDR1 is GTSNPN and CDR2 is SVGIG (reference sequence). The length of the CDR3 is 15 residues. Trimming shortened V by 3 bases and J by 0 bases, and 14 bases separated the two germline ends. The CDR3 nucleotides are TGTGCCTGGAGGTTTGAGGGGGGGGTGAACACTGAAGCTTTCTTT. This codes for CAWRFEGGVNTEAFF.

This clonotype appeared a single time. The chain has TRBV19 and TRBJ1-2, with a weak D call TRBD1 (5 bases). The CDR3 is 14 residues long. Trimming left V 1 base short and J 8 bases short, with 14 bases between. Germline CDR1 is LNHDA and CDR2 is SQIVND (reference sequence). The CDR3: CASSIGARAWGYTF. DNA for the CDR3: TGTGCCAGTAGTATAGGGGCCAGGGCTTGGGGCTACACCTTC.

The chain carries TRBV7-3 and TRBJ2-2; TRBD1 or TRBD2 may be the D gene (5 bases each). Germline lookup yields CDR1 SGHTA and CDR2 FQGTGA. V was cut by 3 bases and J by 0 bases, with 8 bases left in between. The CDR3 runs to 15 residues. In DNA form, the CDR3 reads TGTGCCAGCAGCTTGGGACCCGCGAACACCGGGGAGCTGTTTTTT. Translating gives CASSLGPANTGELFF.

V usage is TRBV4-1 and J usage is TRBJ1-5, with 8 bases aligning to TRBD1. Trimming cost V 1 base and J 4 bases; bases outside gene matches: 3. CDR1 and CDR2 (germline): MGHRA, YSYEKL. The CDR3 covers 15 residues. CDR3 sequence reads: CASSQGRQGNQPQHF. CDR3 nucleotides: TGCGCCAGCAGCCAAGGGAGACAGGGGAATCAGCCCCAGCATTTT.

The rearrangement links TRBV7-3 to TRBJ2-3; the D call may be TRBD1 or TRBD2 (5 bases each). Germline-derived CDR1 and CDR2 are SGHTA and FQGTGA. This CDR3 is 15 amino acids long. Trimming left V 2 bases short and J 0 bases short, with 9 bases between. This CDR3 is CASSLGGRSTDTQYF. The CDR3 DNA reads as TGTGCCAGCAGCTTAGGGGGACGAAGCACAGATACGCAGTATTTT.

The chain combines TRBV7-9 with TRBJ2-1; D remains unclear. Germline CDR1 reads SEHNR; CDR2 reads FQNEAQ (reference sequence). Deletions cut 1 base from V and 5 bases from J, with 12 bases between. The CDR3 has 15 amino acids. CDR3 residues: CASSLGWQPNNEQFF. As DNA, the CDR3 is TGTGCCAGCAGCTTAGGTTGGCAGCCGAACAATGAGCAGTTCTTC.

The chain combines TRBV20-1 with TRBJ1-1; D is uncertain. This CDR3 has 13 residues. Trimming took 3 bases from V and 0 from J, leaving 8 bases between them. The germline V gene encodes CDR1 DFQATT and CDR2 SNEGSKA (reference sequence). The CDR3 here is CSASWDVNTEAFF. CDR3 nucleotide sequence: TGCAGTGCTAGTTGGGATGTGAACACTGAAGCTTTCTTT.

This clonotype came up a few times. This chain joins TRBV20-1 and TRBJ1-2, with 8 bases lining up with TRBD1. In germline, CDR1 is DFQATT, CDR2 SNEGSKA (reference sequence). Trimming cost V 2 bases and J 6 bases; bases outside gene matches: 11. The CDR3 contains 15 residues. The CDR3 is CSARPPGQGKHGYTF. The CDR3 DNA reads as TGCAGTGCTAGACCCCCTGGACAGGGAAAACATGGCTACACCTTC.

J is TRBJ1-1 and V is TRBV5-1; possibly TRBD1 for D (5 bases). Trimming took 2 bases from V and 0 from J, leaving 11 bases between them. Germline CDR1 SGHRS, CDR2 YFSETQ. The CDR3 spans 15 residues. Written as DNA, the CDR3 is TGCGCCAGCAGCTTAATGGACATTTTGAACACTGAAGCTTTCTTT. Protein sequence: CASSLMDILNTEAFF.

The gene calls are TRBV5-1 and TRBJ2-1; 10 positions match TRBD2. The V and J ends lost 0 bases and 5 bases, in that order; junction bases with no gene match: 11. Germline V CDR1 and CDR2: SGHRS, YFSETQ. The CDR3 is 18 residues long. The CDR3 region has the DNA TGCGCCAGCAGCTTGGCCACAAGGCCGAGCGGGAGGGACAATGAGCAGTTCTTC. It is translated as CASSLATRPSGRDNEQFF.

This clonotype was picked up a small number of times. This chain uses TRBV20-1 with TRBJ2-1; D unresolved. V lost 0 bases to trimming and J lost 6 bases, with 0 bases between them. From germline, CDR1 is DFQATT and CDR2 SNEGSKA (reference sequence). CDR3 length: 10 residues. The CDR3 sequence is CSARDNEQFF. The CDR3, as DNA: TGCAGTGCTAGAGACAATGAGCAGTTCTTC.